A single sample is the source of the 7 T cell receptor beta chains below, sequenced in a study of CD8+ T cells in alopecia areata. Sequencing templates came from extracted RNA that was reverse transcribed into cDNA. Data came from immunoSEQ multiplex PCR; TCRdb stores just in-frame clones and leaves some out. Among some 130,000 clones listed, about three fifths were seen once. The sequences come from CD4+ T cells sorted from blood, collected at week 0. These receptors all come from a human donor with alopecia areata.

The chain has TRBV19 and TRBJ2-1, with 7 bases matching TRBD2. Germline values: CDR1 LNHDA, CDR2 SQIVND (reference sequence). Trimming at V came to 5 bases and at J to 0 bases, leaving 7 bases not matched to a gene. CDR3 length: 16 residues. DNA for the CDR3: TGTGCCAGTAGTCTGCGCGGGGGTCCCTCCTACAATGAGCAGTTCTTC. Translated, it gives CASSLRGGPSYNEQFF.

V gene TRBV11-2 combines with J gene TRBJ2-2; a possible D gene is TRBD1 (6 bases). The germline CDR1 and CDR2 sequences are SGHAT and FQNNGV. The V gene lost 5 bases and the J gene lost 3 bases, with 13 bases spanning the gap. CDR3 length: 15 amino acids. CDR3 region: CASSPQGSYTGELFF. The CDR3 bases are TGTGCCAGCAGCCCACAGGGAAGTTACACCGGGGAGCTGTTTTTT.

This rearrangement joins TRBV2 to TRBJ2-5; D may match TRBD1 or TRBD2 (6 bases each). This CDR3 region has 16 residues. With 2 bases removed from V and 2 bases from J, the gap between germline ends came to 15 bases. Germline CDR1 is SNHLY and CDR2 is FYNNEI. CDR3 DNA: TGTGCCAGCAGTGAAATAGTAGGGGGGCTACAAGAGACCCAGTACTTC. Encoded protein: CASSEIVGGLQETQYF. Together with reference TRBV2 and TRBJ2-5, the CDR3 gives the full variable domain: EPEVTQTPSHQVTQMGQEVILRCVPISNHLYFYWYRQILGQKVEFLVSFYNNEISEKSEIFDDQFSVERPDGSNFTLKIRSTKLEDSAMYFCASSEIVGGLQETQYFGPGTRLLVL.

The sample holds one count of this clone. The gene calls are TRBV2 and TRBJ1-1, with TRBD1 matching 7 bases. Germline values: CDR1 SNHLY, CDR2 FYNNEI. The V and J ends lost 6 bases and 4 bases, in that order; junction bases with no gene match: 8. This CDR3 spans 14 amino acids. This CDR3 is CASRRRTGRTEAFF. For the CDR3, the DNA is TGTGCCAGCAGGAGGAGGACAGGACGCACTGAAGCTTTCTTT.

The CDR3 DNA reads TGTGCCAGCACGGTCAGACATTTCACAGATACGCAGTATTTT. Protein product: CASTVRHFTDTQYF. The V and J genes are TRBV2 and TRBJ2-3; D is undetermined. The length of the CDR3 is 14 residues. Germline V CDR1 and CDR2: SNHLY, FYNNEI. The germline V and J ends were trimmed by 7 bases and 2 bases, with 13 bases remaining between them.

This clone was observed once. V gene TRBV29-1 combines with J gene TRBJ2-7; TRBD1 matches 9 bases. The J segment lost 6 bases and the V segment lost 5 bases, leaving 20 bases of the junction unmatched. The germline V gene encodes CDR1 SQVTM and CDR2 ANQGSEA. CDR3 length: 17 residues. The CDR3 is CSVRGSTRGQGPLEQYF. The CDR3 bases are TGCAGCGTTCGAGGGTCGACTAGGGGACAGGGACCCCTCGAGCAGTACTTC.

This sequence joins TRBV5-1 and TRBJ2-7, with TRBD2 matching 10 bases. V trimming: 2 bases; J trimming: 0 bases; junction bases outside the gene matches: 5. This CDR3 contains 16 residues. Germline loops: CDR1 SGHRS, CDR2 YFSETQ. CDR3 protein: CASSFLSGGTSYEQYF. CDR3 DNA: TGCGCCAGCAGCTTCCTTAGCGGGGGGACCTCCTACGAGCAGTACTTC.